The 31 T cell receptor beta chains reported below all come from one sample, sequenced in a study of regulatory T cells in long-lasting Graves disease. Arm-PCR of CDR3 regions and iRepertoire HTBI primers were the basis on which TCR beta libraries were built. TCRdb re-derived calls from the multiplex PCR reads in MiXCR, one entry per CDR3 protein. Of over 350,000 distinct CDR3 sequences listed, approximately 15% are singletons. Noted time point: newly diagnosed GD, antithyroid drugs for less than 3 months. With RNA extracted from PBMCs as input, the TCR library was made. This same sample was also part of a study on T cells in Graves' hyperthyroidism and ophthalmopathy.

The material sequenced was peripheral blood mononuclear cells (PBMCs), taken at new diagnosis, from a patient treated with antithyroid drugs. The receptors come from a woman between 50 and 59 years old with Graves disease.

CDR3: CASQQGATNEKLFF. CDR3 nucleotides: TGTGCCAGTCAACAGGGGGCAACTAATGAAAAACTGTTTTTT. The chain combines TRBV19 with TRBJ1-4; 8 nucleotides align to TRBD1. The germline gives CDR1 LNHDA, CDR2 SQIVND (reference sequence). The CDR3 consists of 14 residues. The ends lost 8 bases at V and 0 bases at J; junction bases unmatched: 2.

The chain is built from TRBV7-2 and TRBJ2-5; 9 bases are a match to TRBD1. CDR1 and CDR2 (germline): SGHTA, FQGNSA. Germline trimming cut 2 bases from V and 3 bases from J; bases unmatched to any gene: 4. The CDR3 consists of 15 residues. The CDR3 sequence is CASSLNRGRKETQYF. The CDR3 DNA is TGTGCCAGCAGCTTAAACAGGGGGCGCAAAGAGACCCAGTACTTC.

Regarding this clonotype: A far larger clone lies a single base away; this is likely a read error. The CDR3 sequence: CGSSQPSGLAGGDTQYF. CDR3 DNA: TGTGGCAGCAGCCAACCCTCGGGACTAGCGGGAGGAGATACGCAGTATTTT. The chain has TRBV4-1 and TRBJ2-3, with 15 nucleotides matching TRBD2. This CDR3 is 17 amino acids long. The germline V gene encodes CDR1 MGHRA and CDR2 YSYEKL.

This clonotype came up many times. J is TRBJ2-7 and V is TRBV2; TRBD1 agrees at 9 bases. V lost 6 bases, J lost 0 bases, and 3 bases stayed unmatched. The CDR3 has 14 amino acids. Germline-derived CDR1 and CDR2 are SNHLY and FYNNEI. The CDR3 DNA sequence: TGTGCCAGCAGGGACAGGGGCGGCTCCTACGAGCAGTACTTC. Its protein is CASRDRGGSYEQYF.

V gene TRBV5-6 combines with J gene TRBJ2-5; D remains ambiguous. This CDR3 spans 16 amino acids. V lost 0 bases to trimming and J lost 2 bases, with 14 bases between them. Germline CDR1 SGHDT, CDR2 YYEEEE. The CDR3 reads CASSLGAAVIQETQYF. In DNA form, the CDR3 reads TGTGCCAGCAGCTTGGGGGCGGCAGTGATTCAAGAGACCCAGTACTTC.

This clonotype occurred a few times. The chain links TRBV4-1 to TRBJ2-5; TRBD1 matches 8 bases. CDR1 MGHRA and CDR2 YSYEKL come from the germline V gene. The CDR3 contains 17 residues. V was clipped by 1 base and J by 2 bases; unmatched bases: 9. The CDR3 protein is CASSQGFAQGGQETQYF. The CDR3 coding sequence is TGCGCCAGCAGCCAAGGTTTCGCACAGGGGGGTCAAGAGACCCAGTACTTC.

The chain carries TRBV19 and TRBJ2-1; D is tentatively TRBD1 or TRBD2 (5 bases each). Germline CDR1 and CDR2: LNHDA and SQIVND (reference sequence). V gave up 5 bases and J gave up 6 bases, with 14 bases separating them. This CDR3 contains 14 residues. The CDR3 reads CASSLTGPSNEQFF. As DNA, the CDR3 is TGTGCCAGTAGTCTAACGGGGCCATCCAATGAGCAGTTCTTC.

The chain has TRBV19 and TRBJ1-5; D unresolved. Trimming cost V 6 bases and J 4 bases, with 13 bases left between them. The CDR3 extends over 14 amino acids. From germline, CDR1 is LNHDA and CDR2 SQIVND (reference sequence). The CDR3 spells CASSPRALNQPQHF. CDR3 DNA: TGTGCCAGTAGCCCCCGGGCCCTAAATCAGCCCCAGCATTTT. Using reference TRBV19 and TRBJ1-5 for the parts outside the CDR3, the full variable domain is DGGITQSPKYLFRKEGQNVTLSCEQNLNHDAMYWYRQDPGQGLRLIYYSQIVNDFQKGDIAEGYSVSREKKESFPLTVTSAQKNPTAFYLCASSPRALNQPQHFGDGTRLSIL.

The chain employs TRBV18 and TRBJ1-5; D not resolved. V lost 3 bases and J lost 1, with 7 bases in between. Germline V gene data show CDR1 as KGHSH and CDR2 as LQKENI. The CDR3 consists of 14 residues. The DNA for the CDR3 is TGTGCCAGCTCACCCGGGGAGAGCAATCAGCCCCAGCATTTT. Its protein is CASSPGESNQPQHF.

This chain joins TRBV6-2 or TRBV6-3 and TRBJ2-3; TRBD1 matches 10 bases. The CDR3 is made up of 17 amino acids. Trimming removed 0 bases from V and 3 bases from J; junction bases left unmatched: 6. Germline V gene sequence: CDR1 MNHEY, CDR2 SVGEGT. CDR3 bases: TGTGCCAGCAGTTACTCGGGGACAGGGGTCGGAACAGATACGCAGTATTTT. Translation: CASSYSGTGVGTDTQYF.

A remark on this clonotype: A much larger clone differs by one base, so this may be a read error. The chain employs TRBV7-9 and TRBJ2-3, with TRBD2 identical over 11 bases. V was pared by 4 bases and J by 0 bases, with 9 bases of the junction left unmatched. Germline CDR1 and CDR2: SEHNR and FQNEAQ (reference sequence). The CDR3 is 18 amino acids. This chain's CDR3 is CASSSGLLAGVSTDTQYF. In nucleotides, the CDR3 is TGTGCCAGCAGCTCAGGCCTACTAGCGGGAGTAAGCACAGATACGCAGTATTTT.

This clonotype has at least ten counts. This sequence joins TRBV12-3 or TRBV12-4 and TRBJ2-5; a weak D match, TRBD1 (6 bases). This CDR3 is built from 13 residues. Trimming removed 6 bases from V and 7 bases from J, with 15 bases in between. The CDR3 bases are TGTGCCAGCAGCGCTGGGACAACCCGGACCCAGTACTTC. Amino acids: CASSAGTTRTQYF.

This clonotype was picked up many times. The V and J genes are TRBV28 and TRBJ2-7, with 9 nucleotides matching TRBD2. The germline gives CDR1 MDHEN, CDR2 SYDVKM. Germline trimming cut 6 bases from V and 2 bases from J; bases unmatched to any gene: 20. The CDR3 is 19 residues long. CDR3: CASRSLKPNSGRFTYEQYF. In DNA form, the CDR3 reads TGTGCCAGCAGAAGCTTGAAACCTAATAGCGGGAGATTTACCTACGAGCAGTACTTC.

The table lists this clonotype with many counts. This chain connects TRBV28 to TRBJ2-1, with 7 bases lining up with TRBD1. The J call is in doubt because the DNA end fits TRBJ2-5 better. The CDR3 totals 14 residues. Per germline, CDR1 MDHEN and CDR2 SYDVKM. This CDR3 is CASSFFDRAGTQYF. As DNA, the CDR3 is TGTGCCAGCAGTTTCTTTGACAGGGCGGGGACCCAGTACTTC.

V and J are TRBV10-3 and TRBJ2-1; 10 positions match TRBD1. There are 18 residues in the CDR3. V lost 5 bases and J lost 6; bases outside the gene matches: 16. Germline V lookup: CDR1 ENHRY, CDR2 SYGVKD. The DNA of the CDR3 is TGTGCCATCAGTACATACCACTCGACAGGGGGCCAGGGCAATGAGCAGTTCTTC. Its translation: CAISTYHSTGGQGNEQFF.

This clonotype was seen repeatedly, ten times or more. J is TRBJ2-5 and V is TRBV2; D gene ambiguous. Trimming pared 4 bases from V and 6 bases from J, leaving 3 bases between. The germline gives CDR1 SNHLY, CDR2 FYNNEI. The CDR3 is 10 amino acids. CDR3 residues: CASSAQTQYF. The CDR3 DNA follows: TGTGCCAGCAGTGCCCAGACCCAGTACTTC. The full variable domain, in which reference TRBV2 and TRBJ2-5 provide the parts outside the CDR3, is EPEVTQTPSHQVTQMGQEVILRCVPISNHLYFYWYRQILGQKVEFLVSFYNNEISEKSEIFDDQFSVERPDGSNFTLKIRSTKLEDSAMYFCASSAQTQYFGPGTRLLVL.

This clonotype was counted ten times or more. V is TRBV20-1 and J is TRBJ1-5; 7 nucleotides match TRBD1. CDR3 length: 14 amino acids. Germline lookup yields CDR1 DFQATT and CDR2 SNEGSKA (reference sequence). The V gene end was trimmed by 3 bases and the J gene end by 5 bases; junction bases not matched to a gene: 7. The CDR3 sequence is CSASGTRGDQPQHF. The CDR3 DNA sequence: TGCAGTGCTAGTGGTACCAGGGGGGATCAGCCCCAGCATTTT.

This clonotype showed up many times. The DNA for the CDR3 is TGTGCCAGCAGCGGCCCAAGGTTCGGCGAGCAGTTCTTC. Translation gives CASSGPRFGEQFF. The chain uses TRBV7-2 and TRBJ2-1; D remains unclear. Germline V lookup: CDR1 SGHTA, CDR2 FQGNSA. Trimming removed 5 bases at V and 10 bases at J, with 15 bases between. The length of the CDR3 is 13 residues.

The chain links TRBV15 to TRBJ2-7; 7 bases align to TRBD1. Germline assignment: CDR1 LNHNV and CDR2 YYDKDF (reference sequence). The CDR3 contains 20 residues. Trimming took 0 bases from V and 6 from J; bases not matched to a gene: 23. In DNA form, the CDR3 reads TGTGCCACCAGCAGAGATCGCTTCAGAGCCTGGGACAGTATCTGGGGCGAGCAGTACTTC. This gives the protein CATSRDRFRAWDSIWGEQYF.

The V call is TRBV2, the J call TRBJ2-1; either TRBD1 or TRBD2 may fit D (5 bases each). V gave up 1 base and J gave up 2 bases, with 9 bases separating them. Per germline, CDR1 SNHLY and CDR2 FYNNEI. The CDR3 length is 15 residues. The CDR3, as DNA: TGTGCCAGCAGTGAAGGAAGGGGAGCCTACAATGAGCAGTTCTTC. This sequence encodes CASSEGRGAYNEQFF. The complete variable domain, with remaining parts taken from reference TRBV2 and TRBJ2-1, reads EPEVTQTPSHQVTQMGQEVILRCVPISNHLYFYWYRQILGQKVEFLVSFYNNEISEKSEIFDDQFSVERPDGSNFTLKIRSTKLEDSAMYFCASSEGRGAYNEQFFGPGTRLTVL.

In this sample, this clonotype turned up once. The genes are TRBV10-3 and TRBJ2-1; TRBD2 matches at 8 bases. The V gene end was trimmed by 4 bases and the J gene end by 8 bases; junction bases not matched to a gene: 7. Germline-derived CDR1 and CDR2 are ENHRY and SYGVKD. This CDR3 has 14 amino acids. The CDR3 spells CAISVGGRIYEQFF. CDR3 DNA: TGTGCCATCAGTGTGGGCGGGAGGATCTATGAGCAGTTCTTC.

This clonotype was detected ten times or more. The V gene is TRBV3-1, the J gene TRBJ2-1; 7 nucleotides match TRBD2. This CDR3 has 16 amino acids. CDR1 LGHDT and CDR2 YNNKEL come from the germline V gene (reference sequence). With V trimmed by 4 bases and J by 0 bases, 6 bases remained unmatched. In DNA form, the CDR3 reads TGTGCCAGCAGCCGTCTGGGCGGGAGCTCCTACAATGAGCAGTTCTTC. Amino acids: CASSRLGGSSYNEQFF.

This clonotype was seen only a few times. Given a much more abundant clone one base away, this may be a read error. This chain uses TRBV28 with TRBJ2-7, with D possibly being TRBD2 (6 bases). The germline V gene has CDR1 MDHEN and CDR2 SYDVKM. The CDR3 runs 16 residues. CDR3: CASSLYAGTGTYEQCF. The CDR3 coding sequence is TGTGCCAGCAGTTTATATGCGGGGACTGGCACCTACGAGCAGTGCTTC.

There are many counts of this clonotype. The gene calls are TRBV7-2 and TRBJ2-1, with a weak D call TRBD1 (5 bases). The germline CDR1 and CDR2 sequences are SGHTA and FQGNSA. V gave up 2 bases and J gave up 8 bases, with 13 bases separating them. The CDR3 runs 14 residues. The CDR3 nucleotides are TGTGCCAGCAGCTTACTCCCTAGGGGCTATGAGCAGTTCTTC. This encodes CASSLLPRGYEQFF.

This clonotype was found a few times. The chain couples TRBV14 to TRBJ2-1, with 10 bases fitting TRBD2. Germline values: CDR1 SGHDN, CDR2 FVKESK. This CDR3 spans 18 amino acids. V was pared by 5 bases and J by 5 bases, with 15 bases of the junction left unmatched. The DNA for the CDR3 is TGTGCCAGCAGCTCCTTCCTCCTAGCGGGAGCTGGGGACAATGAGCAGTTCTTC. Residues: CASSSFLLAGAGDNEQFF.

This clonotype was picked up many times. The rearrangement uses TRBV7-3 and TRBJ2-3; 10 nucleotides line up with TRBD2. Germline CDR1 reads SGHTA; CDR2 reads FQGTGA. The trim removed 3 bases at V and 3 bases at J, leaving 3 bases unmatched. This CDR3 spans 15 amino acids. The CDR3 reads CASSFSGRITDTQYF. The CDR3 DNA reads TGTGCCAGCAGCTTTAGCGGGAGGATAACAGATACGCAGTATTTT.

V gene TRBV19 combines with J gene TRBJ2-7, with a tentative D call TRBD2 (5 bases). V was shortened by 3 bases and J by 3 bases, with 15 bases between the two germline ends. The CDR3 loop spans 15 amino acids. Germline CDR1 reads LNHDA; CDR2 reads SQIVND (reference sequence). The DNA for the CDR3 is TGTGCCAGTAGTATGGGCGGCACTAGTGACTACGAGCAGTACTTC. Residues: CASSMGGTSDYEQYF. Full variable domain (outside the CDR3, taken from reference TRBV19 and TRBJ2-7): DGGITQSPKYLFRKEGQNVTLSCEQNLNHDAMYWYRQDPGQGLRLIYYSQIVNDFQKGDIAEGYSVSREKKESFPLTVTSAQKNPTAFYLCASSMGGTSDYEQYFGPGTRLTVT.

The chain has TRBV19 and TRBJ2-5; possibly TRBD1 or TRBD2 for D (6 bases each). With 1 base removed from V and 7 bases from J, the gap between germline ends came to 22 bases. The V gene's germline CDR1 is LNHDA and CDR2 SQIVND (reference sequence). CDR3 length: 17 amino acids. The CDR3 here is CASSIVGGGMDQGTQYF. The CDR3 DNA follows: TGTGCCAGTAGTATAGTTGGAGGGGGTATGGATCAGGGGACCCAGTACTTC.

This clonotype was recorded at least ten times. The rearrangement uses TRBV9 and TRBJ1-5; no reliable D call. The length of the CDR3 is 15 residues. V was cut by 0 bases and J by 0 bases, with 7 bases left in between. The germline V gene encodes CDR1 SGDLS and CDR2 YYNGEE. The CDR3 DNA reads as TGTGCCAGCAGCGTAGGAGCAGATAGCAATCAGCCCCAGCATTTT. This sequence encodes CASSVGADSNQPQHF.

This clonotype was counted ten times or more. This chain connects TRBV11-2 to TRBJ2-7, with 7 bases fitting TRBD2. The length of the CDR3 is 14 residues. Looked up from germline, CDR1 is SGHAT and CDR2 is FQNNGV. With 1 base clipped from V and 4 bases from J, the junction kept 4 bases outside the gene matches. DNA for the CDR3: TGTGCCAGCAGCTTAGGTACTAGCGTTTACGAGCAGTACTTC. Translation gives CASSLGTSVYEQYF.

The genes are TRBV10-3 and TRBJ1-1, with D possibly matching TRBD1 (5 bases). CDR1 is ENHRY and CDR2 is SYGVKD in the germline V gene. Trimming removed 2 bases from V and 5 bases from J, with 12 bases in between. The CDR3 length is 14 residues. CDR3 DNA: TGTGCCATCAGTGAGAGAGGGGAAGAGACTGAAGCTTTCTTT. It is translated as CAISERGEETEAFF.